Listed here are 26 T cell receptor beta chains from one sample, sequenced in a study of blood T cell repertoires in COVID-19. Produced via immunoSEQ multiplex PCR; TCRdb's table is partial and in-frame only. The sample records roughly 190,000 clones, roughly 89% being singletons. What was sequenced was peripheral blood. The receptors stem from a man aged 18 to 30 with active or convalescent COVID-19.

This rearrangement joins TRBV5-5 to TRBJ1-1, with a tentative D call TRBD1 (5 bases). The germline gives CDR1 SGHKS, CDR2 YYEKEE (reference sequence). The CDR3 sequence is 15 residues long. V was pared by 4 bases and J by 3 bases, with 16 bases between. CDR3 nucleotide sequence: TGTGCCAGCAGCCCACGACCGTCGGGGGACACTGAAGCTTTCTTT. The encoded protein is CASSPRPSGDTEAFF.

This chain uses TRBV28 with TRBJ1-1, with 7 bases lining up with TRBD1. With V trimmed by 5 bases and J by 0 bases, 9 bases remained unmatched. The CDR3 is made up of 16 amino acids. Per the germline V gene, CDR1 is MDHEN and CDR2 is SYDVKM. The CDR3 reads CASSPRDREMNTEAFF. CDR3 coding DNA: TGTGCCAGCAGTCCACGGGACAGAGAAATGAACACTGAAGCTTTCTTT.

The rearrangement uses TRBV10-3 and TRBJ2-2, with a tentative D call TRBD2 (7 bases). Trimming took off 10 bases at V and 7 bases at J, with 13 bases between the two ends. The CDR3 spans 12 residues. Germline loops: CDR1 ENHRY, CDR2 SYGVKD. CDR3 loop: CATSGEGGELFF. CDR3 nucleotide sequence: TGTGCCACCTCAGGGGAGGGCGGGGAGCTGTTTTTT.

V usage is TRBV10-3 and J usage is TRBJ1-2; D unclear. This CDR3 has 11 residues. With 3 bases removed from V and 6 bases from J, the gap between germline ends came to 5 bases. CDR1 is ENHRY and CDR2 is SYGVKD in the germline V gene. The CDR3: CAISDLDGYTF. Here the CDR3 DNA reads TGTGCCATCAGTGACCTCGATGGCTACACCTTC.

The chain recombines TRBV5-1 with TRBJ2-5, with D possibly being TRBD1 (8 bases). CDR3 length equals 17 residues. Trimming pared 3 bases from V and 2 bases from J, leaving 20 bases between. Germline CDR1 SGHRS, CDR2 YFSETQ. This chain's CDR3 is CASSSGQGAGGQETQYF. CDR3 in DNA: TGCGCCAGCAGCTCTGGTCAGGGGGCCGGGGGGCAAGAGACCCAGTACTTC.

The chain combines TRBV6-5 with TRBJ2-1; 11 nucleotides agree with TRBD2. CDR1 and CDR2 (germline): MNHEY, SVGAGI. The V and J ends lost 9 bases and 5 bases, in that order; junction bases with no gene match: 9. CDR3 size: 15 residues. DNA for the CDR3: TGTGCCAGTACCCTCGGGACTAGCGGAAACAATGAGCAGTTCTTC. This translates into CASTLGTSGNNEQFF.

DNA for the CDR3: TGTGCCAGCAGTCGTGACAGGGTCTATGAAAAACTGTTTTTT. This encodes CASSRDRVYEKLFF. The rearrangement uses TRBV5-6 and TRBJ1-4; 7 positions agree with TRBD1. The germline V gene has CDR1 SGHDT and CDR2 YYEEEE. The CDR3 is 14 residues long. With V trimmed by 5 bases and J by 6 bases, 7 bases remained unmatched.

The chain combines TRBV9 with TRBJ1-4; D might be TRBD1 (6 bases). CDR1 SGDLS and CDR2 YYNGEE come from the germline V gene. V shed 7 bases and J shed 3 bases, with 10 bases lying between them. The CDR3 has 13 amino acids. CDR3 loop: CASARGSNEKLFF. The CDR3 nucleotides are TGTGCCAGCGCCAGGGGTTCTAATGAAAAACTGTTTTTT.

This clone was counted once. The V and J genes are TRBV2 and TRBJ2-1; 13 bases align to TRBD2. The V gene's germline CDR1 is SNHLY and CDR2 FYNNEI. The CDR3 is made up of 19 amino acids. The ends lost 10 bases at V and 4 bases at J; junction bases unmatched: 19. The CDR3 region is CATDRQGTSGIPSYNEQFF. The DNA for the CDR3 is TGTGCCACCGACCGACAAGGGACTAGCGGGATACCCTCGTACAATGAGCAGTTCTTC.

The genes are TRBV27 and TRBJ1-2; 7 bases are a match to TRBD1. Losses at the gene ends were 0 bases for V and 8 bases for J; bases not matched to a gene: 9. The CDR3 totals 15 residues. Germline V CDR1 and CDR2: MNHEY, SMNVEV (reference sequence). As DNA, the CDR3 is TGTGCCAGCAGTTTATCCGCAGGGGGGAGCGCCGGCTACACCTTC. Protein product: CASSLSAGGSAGYTF.

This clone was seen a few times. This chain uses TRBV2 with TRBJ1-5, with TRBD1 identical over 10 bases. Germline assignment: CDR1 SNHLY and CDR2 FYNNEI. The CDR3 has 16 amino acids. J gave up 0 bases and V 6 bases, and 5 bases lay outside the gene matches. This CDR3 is CASRQTGGLSNQPQHF. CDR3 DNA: TGTGCCAGCAGGCAGACAGGGGGCCTTAGCAATCAGCCCCAGCATTTT. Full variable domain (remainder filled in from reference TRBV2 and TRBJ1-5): EPEVTQTPSHQVTQMGQEVILRCVPISNHLYFYWYRQILGQKVEFLVSFYNNEISEKSEIFDDQFSVERPDGSNFTLKIRSTKLEDSAMYFCASRQTGGLSNQPQHFGDGTRLSIL.

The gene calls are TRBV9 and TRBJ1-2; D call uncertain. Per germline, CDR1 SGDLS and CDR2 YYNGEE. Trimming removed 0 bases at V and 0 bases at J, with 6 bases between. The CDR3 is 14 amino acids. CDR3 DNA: TGTGCCAGCAGCGTAGCTCCCTCTAACTATGGCTACACCTTC. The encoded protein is CASSVAPSNYGYTF.

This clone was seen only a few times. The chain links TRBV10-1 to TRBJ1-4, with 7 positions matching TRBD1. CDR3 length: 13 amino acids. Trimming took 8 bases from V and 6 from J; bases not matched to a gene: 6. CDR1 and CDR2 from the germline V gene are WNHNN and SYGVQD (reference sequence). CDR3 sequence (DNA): TGCGCCAGCCCCACAGGGGACCATGAAAAACTGTTTTTT. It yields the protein CASPTGDHEKLFF.

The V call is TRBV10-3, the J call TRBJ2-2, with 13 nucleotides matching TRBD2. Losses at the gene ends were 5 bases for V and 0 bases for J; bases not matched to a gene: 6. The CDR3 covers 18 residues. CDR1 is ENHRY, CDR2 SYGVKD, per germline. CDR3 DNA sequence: TGTGCCATCAGTCTGGGGACTAGCGGGGTTGCGAACACCGGGGAGCTGTTTTTT. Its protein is CAISLGTSGVANTGELFF.

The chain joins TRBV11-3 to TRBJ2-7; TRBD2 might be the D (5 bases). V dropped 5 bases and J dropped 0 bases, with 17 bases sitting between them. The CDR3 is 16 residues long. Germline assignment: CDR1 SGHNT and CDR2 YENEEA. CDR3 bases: TGTGCCAGCAGCCCCCGGAGCGGTGGGAGCTCCTACGAGCAGTACTTC. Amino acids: CASSPRSGGSSYEQYF.

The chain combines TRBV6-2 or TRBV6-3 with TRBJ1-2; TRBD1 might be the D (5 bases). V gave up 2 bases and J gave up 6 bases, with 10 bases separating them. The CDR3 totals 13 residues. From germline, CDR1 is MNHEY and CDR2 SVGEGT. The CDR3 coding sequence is TGTGCCAGCAGTTACGGGAGGGGCGATGGCTACACCTTC. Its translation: CASSYGRGDGYTF.

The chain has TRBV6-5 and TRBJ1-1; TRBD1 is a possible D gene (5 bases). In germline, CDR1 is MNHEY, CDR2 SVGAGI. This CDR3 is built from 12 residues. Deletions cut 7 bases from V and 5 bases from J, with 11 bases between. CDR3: CASTPGGTEAFF. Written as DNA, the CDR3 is TGTGCCAGCACTCCCGGGGGGACTGAAGCTTTCTTT.

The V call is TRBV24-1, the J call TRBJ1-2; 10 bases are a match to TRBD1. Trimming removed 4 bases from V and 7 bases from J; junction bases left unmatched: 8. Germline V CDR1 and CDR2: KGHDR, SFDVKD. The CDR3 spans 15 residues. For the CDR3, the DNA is TGTGCCACCAGTGACACCCGACAGGGGGCGGGTGGCTACACCTTC. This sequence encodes CATSDTRQGAGGYTF.

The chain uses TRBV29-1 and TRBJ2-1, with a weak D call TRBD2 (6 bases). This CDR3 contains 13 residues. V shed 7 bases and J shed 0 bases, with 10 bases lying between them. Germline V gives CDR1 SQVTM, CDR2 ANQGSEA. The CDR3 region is CSGGVSSYNEQFF. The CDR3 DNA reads TGCAGCGGGGGGGTTAGCTCCTACAATGAGCAGTTCTTC.

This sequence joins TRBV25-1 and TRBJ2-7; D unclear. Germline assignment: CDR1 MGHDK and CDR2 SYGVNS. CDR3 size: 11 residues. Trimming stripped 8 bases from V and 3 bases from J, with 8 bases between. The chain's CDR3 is CASAEFYEQYF. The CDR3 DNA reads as TGTGCCAGCGCCGAGTTCTACGAGCAGTACTTC.

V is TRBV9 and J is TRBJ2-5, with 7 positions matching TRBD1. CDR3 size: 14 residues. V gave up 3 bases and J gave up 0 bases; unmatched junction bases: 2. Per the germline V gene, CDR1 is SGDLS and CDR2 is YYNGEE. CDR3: CASSAGQYQETQYF. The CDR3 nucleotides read TGTGCCAGCAGCGCGGGACAGTACCAAGAGACCCAGTACTTC. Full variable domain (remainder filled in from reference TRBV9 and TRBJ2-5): DSGVTQTPKHLITATGQRVTLRCSPRSGDLSVYWYQQSLDQGLQFLIQYYNGEERAKGNILERFSAQQFPDLHSELNLSSLELGDSALYFCASSAGQYQETQYFGPGTRLLVL.

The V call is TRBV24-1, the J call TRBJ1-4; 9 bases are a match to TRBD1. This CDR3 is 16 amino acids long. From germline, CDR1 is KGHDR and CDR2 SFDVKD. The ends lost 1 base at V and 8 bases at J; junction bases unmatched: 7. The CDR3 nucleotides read TGTGCCACCAGTGATTTCCCCGGGACAGGGCGAGAAAAACTGTTTTTT. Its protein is CATSDFPGTGREKLFF.

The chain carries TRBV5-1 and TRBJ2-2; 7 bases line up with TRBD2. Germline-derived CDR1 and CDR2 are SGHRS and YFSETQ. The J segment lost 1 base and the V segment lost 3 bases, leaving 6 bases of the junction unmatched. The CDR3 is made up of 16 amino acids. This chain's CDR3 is CASSSRPGGNTGELFF. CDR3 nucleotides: TGCGCCAGCAGCTCACGGCCGGGGGGGAACACCGGGGAGCTGTTTTTT.

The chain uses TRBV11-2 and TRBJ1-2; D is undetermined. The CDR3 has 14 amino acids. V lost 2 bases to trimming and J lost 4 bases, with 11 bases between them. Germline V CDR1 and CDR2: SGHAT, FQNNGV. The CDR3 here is CASSLSVNSYGYTF. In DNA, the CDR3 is TGTGCCAGCAGCTTATCGGTCAATTCCTATGGCTACACCTTC.

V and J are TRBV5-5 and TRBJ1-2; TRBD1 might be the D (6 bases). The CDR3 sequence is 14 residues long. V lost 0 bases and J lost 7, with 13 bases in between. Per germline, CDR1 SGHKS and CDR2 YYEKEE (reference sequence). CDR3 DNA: TGTGCCAGCAGCTTGGGACAGGCCTTGGGTGGCTACACCTTC. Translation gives CASSLGQALGGYTF.

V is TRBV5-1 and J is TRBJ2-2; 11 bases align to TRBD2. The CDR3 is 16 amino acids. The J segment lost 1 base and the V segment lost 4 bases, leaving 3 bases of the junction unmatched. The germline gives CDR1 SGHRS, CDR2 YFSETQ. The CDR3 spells CASSPGTSGNTGELFF. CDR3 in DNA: TGCGCCAGCAGCCCCGGGACTAGCGGGAACACCGGGGAGCTGTTTTTT. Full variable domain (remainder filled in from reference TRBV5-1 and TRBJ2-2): KAGVTQTPRYLIKTRGQQVTLSCSPISGHRSVSWYQQTPGQGLQFLFEYFSETQRNKGNFPGRFSGRQFSNSRSEMNVSTLELGDSALYLCASSPGTSGNTGELFFGEGSRLTVL.